This T cell receptor beta chain derives from a study of cytomegalovirus exposure and HLA in healthy donors. CDR3 length: 14 amino acids. Trimming cost V 8 bases and J 5 bases; bases outside gene matches: 11. Germline assignment: CDR1 MDHEN and CDR2 SYDVKM. In its sample, this clone was seen a few times. The study ran its PCR with 60 Vbeta and 13 Jbeta primers. The protocol was immunoSEQ multiplex PCR, while the TCRdb copy is restricted to in-frame clones and leaves out a portion. The data hold around 300,000 clones, with roughly two thirds observed a single time. The receptor was isolated from a female donor in good health and CMV-seronegative. The V and J genes are TRBV28 and TRBJ2-5; 7 positions match TRBD2. The sequenced sample consisted of PBMCs. Here the CDR3 reads CASLPGGGIETQYF. The CDR3 DNA sequence: TGTGCCAGCCTCCCCGGGGGAGGGATCGAGACCCAGTACTTC.